This TCR beta chain derives from a study of T cell repertoires in cytomegalovirus infection. Study overall: Newly reported HLA-C-restricted and thoroughly characterized HLA-B-restricted CMV epitopes were employed. It can be stated that public TCR beta signatures indicated CMV infection as well as a matching HLA type.

CDR1 MGHRA and CDR2 YSYEKL come from the germline V gene. V dropped 4 bases and J dropped 8 bases, with 12 bases sitting between them. CDR3 size: 13 residues. TCRdb analysed the reads with MiXCR anew, one entry per CDR3 protein. The data show 400,000 to 600,000 distinct CDR3 sequences, with 42% seen just once and 35% to 50% held by the top ten. This clonotype showed up just a few times. The antigen remains unidentified. Study-level points and caveats: Summed public TCR beta family frequency identified CMV carriers bearing the relevant HLA. The ex vivo response was dominated by HLA-C-restricted CMV-specific TCR beta clonotypes.

The V and J genes are TRBV4-1 and TRBJ1-5; D is unclear. The TCR sequence derives from a human donor in good health (CMV status not recorded). Some clones in this sample may be carry-over from other donors' samples. The sequencing used cultured PBMCs, collected from culture after CMV antigen stimulation. The CDR3 sequence is CASSPAEVEPQHF. CDR3 nucleotides: TGCGCCAGCAGCCCCGCCGAAGTGGAGCCCCAGCATTTT.